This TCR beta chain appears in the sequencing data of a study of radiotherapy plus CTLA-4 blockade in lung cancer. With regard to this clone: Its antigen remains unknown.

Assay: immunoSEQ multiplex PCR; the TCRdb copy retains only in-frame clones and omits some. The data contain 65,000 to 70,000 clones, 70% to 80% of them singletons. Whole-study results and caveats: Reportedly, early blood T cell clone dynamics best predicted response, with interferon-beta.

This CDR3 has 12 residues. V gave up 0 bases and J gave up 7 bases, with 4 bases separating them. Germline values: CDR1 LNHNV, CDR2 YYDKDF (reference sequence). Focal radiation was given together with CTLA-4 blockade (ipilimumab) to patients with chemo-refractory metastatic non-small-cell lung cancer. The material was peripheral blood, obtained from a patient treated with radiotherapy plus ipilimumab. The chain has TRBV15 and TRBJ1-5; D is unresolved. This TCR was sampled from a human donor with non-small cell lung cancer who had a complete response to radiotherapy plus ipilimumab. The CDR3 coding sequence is TGTGCCACCAGCAGAGATAGACAGCCCCAGCATTTT. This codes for CATSRDRQPQHF. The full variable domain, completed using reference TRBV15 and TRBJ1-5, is DAMVIQNPRYQVTQFGKPVTLSCSQTLNHNVMYWYQQKSSQAPKLLFHYYDKDFNNEADTPDNFQSRRPNTSFCFLDIRSPGLGDTAMYLCATSRDRQPQHFGDGTRLSIL.